This TCR beta chain was obtained from a study of beta chain features in type 1 diabetes. It was via CD45RO/CCR7/CD25/CD127/CD95/CD27 that CD4+ naive, central memory, regulatory and stem cell-like memory cells were sorted. Reverse transcription of all isolated RNA meant that expressed TCRB transcripts were sequenced. Using immunoSEQ multiplex PCR, the repertoire was profiled, and TCRdb retains in-frame clones only, with some absent. The sample has about 350,000 clones, around a fifth seen once. V lost 0 bases and J 3 bases, leaving 13 bases between the germline ends. Germline assignment: CDR1 SGHRS and CDR2 YFSETQ. This CDR3 is 15 amino acids long.

This receptor was identified in a woman younger than 30 in good health. Specimen: naive CD4+ T cells from blood. The chain is built from TRBV5-1 and TRBJ2-7, with D maybe TRBD2 (6 bases). The CDR3 DNA reads TGCGCCAGCAGCTTGGGGCTGGCGGGGATCTACGAGCAGTACTTC. Translation: CASSLGLAGIYEQYF.